This T cell receptor beta chain was retrieved from a study of shared clonotypes between healthy human individuals. Positively selected for CCR7, the CD45RO-negative cells used as naive CD8 cells excluded terminally differentiated effector memory CD45RA+ cells. All the donors were Caucasian adults who lived in Nashville, Tennessee. TCRdb's copy holds only in-frame clones and misses some; the assay was immunoSEQ multiplex PCR. The sample contains more than 2 million clones, about 94% of which appear only once. The CDR3 loop spans 15 amino acids. Germline V gives CDR1 MNHNS, CDR2 SASEGT. The ends lost 1 base at V and 5 bases at J; junction bases unmatched: 1.

The sequenced sample was naive CD8+ T cells sorted from blood. The J gene is TRBJ1-5, the V gene TRBV6-1; TRBD1 matches at 11 bases. The receptor was derived from a young man in good health. Here the CDR3 DNA reads TGTGCCAGCAGTGAAGGGACAGGGGGCTATCAGCCCCAGCATTTT. It encodes CASSEGTGGYQPQHF.